These 26 T cell receptor beta chains came from one sample sequenced in a study of blood T cell repertoires in COVID-19. This table comes from immunoSEQ multiplex PCR, and its TCRdb copy is limited to in-frame clones, with some not included. The sample holds fewer than 200,000 clones; around 83% are singletons and the top ten take 1.5%. Sequences were obtained from peripheral blood. The receptor set was obtained from a human donor in a cohort sampled during active COVID-19.

The V and J genes are TRBV4-1 and TRBJ2-6, with no clear D. The V gene's germline CDR1 is MGHRA and CDR2 YSYEKL. The CDR3 has 17 amino acids. Trimming took off 0 bases at V and 0 bases at J, with 9 bases between the two ends. CDR3 in amino acids: CASSQEIVNSGANVLTF. The CDR3 coding sequence is TGCGCCAGCAGCCAAGAAATTGTTAACTCTGGGGCCAACGTCCTGACTTTC.

The chain uses TRBV5-5 and TRBJ1-1; 9 nucleotides align to TRBD1. Germline CDR1 and CDR2: SGHKS and YYEKEE (reference sequence). The CDR3 totals 15 residues. V shed 2 bases, J shed 5 bases, and the junction held 7 bases outside the gene matches. The CDR3, as DNA: TGTGCCAGCAGCTTATTCGACAGGGGGAGGACTGAAGCTTTCTTT. It encodes CASSLFDRGRTEAFF.

V and J are TRBV28 and TRBJ2-7; the match to TRBD1 covers 11 bases. The germline gives CDR1 MDHEN, CDR2 SYDVKM. Losses at the gene ends were 4 bases for V and 2 bases for J; bases not matched to a gene: 13. The CDR3 has 18 amino acids. CDR3 DNA: TGTGCCAGCAGTTCCCCGGACAGGGGGCGTACTAGTCCCTACGAGCAGTACTTC. Residues: CASSSPDRGRTSPYEQYF. The full variable domain, with the rest looked up from reference TRBV28 and TRBJ2-7, is DVKVTQSSRYLVKRTGEKVFLECVQDMDHENMFWYRQDPGLGLRLIYFSYDVKMKEKGDIPEGYSVSREKKERFSLILESASTNQTSMYLCASSSPDRGRTSPYEQYFGPGTRLTVT.

CDR3 region: CASSGGSYEQYF. For the CDR3, the DNA is TGTGCCAGCTCCGGGGGTAGCTACGAGCAGTACTTC. The chain recombines TRBV18 with TRBJ2-7; D may be TRBD2 (6 bases). The germline V gene encodes CDR1 KGHSH and CDR2 LQKENI. The CDR3 sequence is 12 residues long. The V end was cut by 6 bases, the J end by 3 bases, with 9 bases between.

The V call is TRBV20-1, the J call TRBJ1-2; TRBD1 agrees at 7 bases. The germline V gene encodes CDR1 DFQATT and CDR2 SNEGSKA (reference sequence). This CDR3 is built from 15 residues. The junction had 14 bases not matched to a gene; V was cut back by 3 bases and J by 7 bases. DNA for the CDR3: TGCAGTGCTAGTTTATTGACAGGGTCCTACTTTGGCTACACCTTC. Amino acids: CSASLLTGSYFGYTF.

This chain joins TRBV7-3 and TRBJ1-2; possible D gene TRBD1, 5 bases. This CDR3 contains 13 residues. Between the trimmed V and J ends, which lost 5 bases and 2 bases, there was a span of 9 bases. Germline CDR1 SGHTA, CDR2 FQGTGA. CDR3 bases: TGTGCCAGCAGCGTCGACAGAAACTATGGCTACACCTTC. Its protein is CASSVDRNYGYTF.

The chain has TRBV23-1 and TRBJ2-7, with D possibly TRBD1 on 6 matching bases. TRBV23-1 is assigned to the ORF class and has an uncertain function. This CDR3 is built from 18 residues. V was trimmed by 0 bases and J by 6 bases, leaving 24 bases between them. CDR3 coding DNA: TGCGCCAGCAGTCAATCGTCAGAGGATGGGACAAAAGTCCCCGAGCAGTACTTC. The encoded protein is CASSQSSEDGTKVPEQYF.

This chain connects TRBV5-1 to TRBJ2-1; D is possibly TRBD2 (5 bases). V was cut by 4 bases and J by 6 bases, with 11 bases left in between. Germline CDR1 SGHRS, CDR2 YFSETQ. This CDR3 is 13 amino acids long. The DNA for the CDR3 is TGCGCCAGCAGCCTCTCTAGCCGCAATGAGCAGTTCTTC. It codes for CASSLSSRNEQFF.

This clone was counted once. The genes are TRBV19 and TRBJ2-1, with TRBD2 identical over 11 bases. The trim removed 5 bases at V and 0 bases at J, leaving 6 bases unmatched. CDR1 is LNHDA and CDR2 is SQIVND in the germline V gene (reference sequence). CDR3 size: 17 residues. CDR3 DNA: TGTGCCAGTAGTGGCAAACTAGCGGGGGCCTCCTACAATGAGCAGTTCTTC. Translated: CASSGKLAGASYNEQFF.

The chain is built from TRBV7-3 and TRBJ1-1; 9 nucleotides line up with TRBD1. The CDR3 contains 14 residues. Germline-derived CDR1 and CDR2 are SGHTA and FQGTGA. The ends lost 5 bases at V and 5 bases at J; junction bases unmatched: 6. CDR3 sequence reads: CASSLQGAGTEAFF. The CDR3 DNA reads as TGTGCCAGCAGCCTACAGGGGGCGGGAACTGAAGCTTTCTTT.

Of note for this clone: At the DNA level, this CDR3 is encoded by other sequences in the same sample as well. V is TRBV12-3 or TRBV12-4 and J is TRBJ2-7; possible D gene TRBD2, 6 bases. The CDR3 has 12 amino acids. Trimming stripped 1 base from V and 6 bases from J, with 7 bases between. The CDR3 region is CASSLEGGEQYF. CDR3 bases: TGTGCCAGCAGTTTAGAGGGAGGCGAGCAGTACTTC.

The V gene is TRBV12-3 or TRBV12-4, the J gene TRBJ2-7; D is uncertain. The V end lost 6 bases, the J end lost 6 bases, and 12 bases lay between the germline ends. CDR3 length: 12 amino acids. The CDR3 loop reads CASSRGEGEQYF. The CDR3 nucleotides are TGTGCCAGCAGCCGAGGAGAAGGCGAGCAGTACTTC.

This clone was seen only once. The chain links TRBV19 to TRBJ2-7; 7 nucleotides align to TRBD1. Germline V gives CDR1 LNHDA, CDR2 SQIVND (reference sequence). After removal of 4 bases from V and 1 base from J, the junction contained 7 bases not matched to a gene. The CDR3 loop spans 15 amino acids. The CDR3: CASSTRQGYSYEQYF. The CDR3 region has the DNA TGTGCCAGTAGTACCCGACAGGGCTATTCCTACGAGCAGTACTTC.

The chain is built from TRBV3-1 (or the pseudogene TRBV3-2) and TRBJ1-4, with 7 bases aligning to TRBD1. V was pared by 6 bases and J by 5 bases, with 6 bases of the junction left unmatched. CDR3 length: 14 residues. Germline assignment: CDR1 LGHDT and CDR2 YNNKEL (reference sequence). The CDR3 coding sequence is TGTGCCAGCAGACGCGGGACAGCGAATGAAAAACTGTTTTTT. Its protein is CASRRGTANEKLFF.

V is TRBV5-8 and J is TRBJ2-2; D might be TRBD2 (6 bases). This CDR3 spans 16 amino acids. The germline V gene encodes CDR1 SGHTS and CDR2 YDEGEE. Trimming removed 6 bases from V and 7 bases from J, with 22 bases in between. The CDR3 sequence is CASILTGLLGHGELFF. CDR3 coding DNA: TGTGCCAGCATCCTTACGGGACTCCTCGGGCACGGGGAGCTGTTTTTT.

This rearrangement joins TRBV7-2 to TRBJ2-1, with 8 bases aligning to TRBD2. The J segment lost 4 bases and the V segment lost 2 bases, leaving 4 bases of the junction unmatched. This CDR3 comprises 15 residues. Germline V gene data show CDR1 as SGHTA and CDR2 as FQGNSA. The CDR3 nucleotides read TGTGCCAGCAGCTTACTAGCGGGTGGATACAATGAGCAGTTCTTC. Its protein is CASSLLAGGYNEQFF.

The chain links TRBV5-8 to TRBJ2-1; TRBD1 matches 11 bases. From germline, CDR1 is SGHTS and CDR2 YDEGEE. After removal of 6 bases from V and 3 bases from J, the junction contained 8 bases not matched to a gene. The CDR3 runs 16 residues. In DNA, the CDR3 is TGTGCCAGCAACCCCACCGGGACAGGGGGCTACAATGAGCAGTTCTTC. Amino acids: CASNPTGTGGYNEQFF.

CDR3 in amino acids: CASSFRPGSGYEQYF. CDR3 coding DNA: TGTGCCAGCAGCTTTAGGCCAGGGTCAGGTTACGAGCAGTACTTC. The chain couples TRBV11-1 to TRBJ2-7; D is possibly TRBD1 (5 bases). This CDR3 region has 15 residues. The germline V gene encodes CDR1 SGHAT and CDR2 FQDESV (reference sequence). With 3 bases removed from V and 4 bases from J, the gap between germline ends came to 16 bases. Filled out from reference TRBV11-1 and TRBJ2-7, the complete variable domain reads EAEVAQSPRYKITEKSQAVAFWCDPISGHATLYWYRQILGQGPELLVQFQDESVVDDSQLPKDRFSAERLKGVDSTLKIQPAELGDSAMYLCASSFRPGSGYEQYFGPGTRLTVT.

Concerning this clone itself: This CDR3 is also generated by other DNA sequences in the sample. This sequence joins TRBV9 and TRBJ1-1, with a possible D match to TRBD1 (5 bases). V was cut by 2 bases and J by 5 bases, with 10 bases left in between. The germline gives CDR1 SGDLS, CDR2 YYNGEE. The CDR3 is 13 amino acids. CDR3 DNA sequence: TGTGCCAGCAGCGTCCAGGGAGGAACTGAAGCTTTCTTT. Amino acid sequence: CASSVQGGTEAFF.

The chain carries TRBV5-1 and TRBJ2-7, with TRBD1 matching over 11 bases. CDR1 is SGHRS, CDR2 YFSETQ, per germline. Trimming took 3 bases from V and 7 from J; bases not matched to a gene: 9. The CDR3 has 15 residues. CDR3 in amino acids: CASSSQPGQGGEQYF. The DNA of the CDR3 is TGCGCCAGCAGCTCGCAACCGGGACAGGGGGGTGAGCAGTACTTC.

The chain employs TRBV9 and TRBJ2-7; 8 bases fit TRBD1. Germline values: CDR1 SGDLS, CDR2 YYNGEE. The CDR3 loop spans 13 amino acids. The V segment lost 3 bases and the J segment 6 bases; nucleotides outside the gene matches: 5. CDR3 bases: TGTGCCAGCAGCGGCCAGGGGGCCGGCGAGCAGTACTTC. Translated: CASSGQGAGEQYF.

V is TRBV18 and J is TRBJ2-3, with a tentative D call TRBD1 (5 bases). V lost 3 bases to trimming and J lost 0 bases, with 7 bases between them. CDR3 size: 14 residues. Germline CDR1 KGHSH, CDR2 LQKENI. CDR3 in amino acids: CASSPDSSTDTQYF. The CDR3, as DNA: TGTGCCAGCTCACCCGACAGTAGCACAGATACGCAGTATTTT.

J is TRBJ2-5 and V is TRBV5-1; 12 positions agree with TRBD2. CDR1 is SGHRS and CDR2 is YFSETQ in the germline V gene. The ends lost 6 bases at V and 1 base at J; junction bases unmatched: 4. The CDR3 consists of 15 residues. CDR3 nucleotides: TGCGCCAGCAAAGGGACTAGCGGGTTCCAAGAGACCCAGTACTTC. Translation: CASKGTSGFQETQYF.

This clone was picked up a small number of times. CDR3 in DNA: TGTGCCAGCAGCCAAGATAGAAATGAGCAGTTCTTC. This translates into CASSQDRNEQFF. V gene TRBV4-2 combines with J gene TRBJ2-1; D is uncertain. CDR1 and CDR2 (germline): LGHNA, YNFKEQ. The ends were cut back, 0 bases at V and 7 bases at J, with 4 bases in the middle. The CDR3 extends over 12 amino acids.

The rearrangement joins TRBV19 to TRBJ2-1; 8 bases are shared with TRBD2. The V and J ends lost 4 bases and 8 bases, in that order; junction bases with no gene match: 7. The CDR3 has 14 amino acids. From germline, CDR1 is LNHDA and CDR2 SQIVND (reference sequence). DNA of the CDR3: TGTGCCAGTAGTAGTCGGGAGGGCCACTATGAGCAGTTCTTC. Translated: CASSSREGHYEQFF.

This sequence joins TRBV13 and TRBJ2-1; TRBD2 matches at 9 bases. The CDR3 consists of 16 residues. From germline, CDR1 is PRHDT and CDR2 FYEKMQ (reference sequence). Unmatched junction bases numbered 6, after V lost 1 base and J lost 5 bases. CDR3 nucleotides: TGTGCCAGCAGCTTAGCCCCAAGCGGGGGGAACAATGAGCAGTTCTTC. Protein product: CASSLAPSGGNNEQFF.